The 5 T cell receptor beta chains below all came from one sample that was sequenced in a study of blood T cell repertoires in COVID-19 (dated by TCRdb to the early 2020s). The receptor library was made with the immunoSEQ multiplex PCR assay. What TCRdb holds here is the immuneACCESS table cut down to in-frame rearrangements. Part of the clones is not present; checked against another copy, under half of the missing clones reflect an unresolved V gene, and the others are unexplained. A total of about 170,000 clones appear in this sample, roughly four fifths of them only once. The ten largest clones represent approximately 21% of the sample. Source material: peripheral blood. These receptors came from a woman at least 80 years old with acute or convalescent COVID-19.

This clone showed up just once. The chain has TRBV7-9 and TRBJ1-2, with TRBD1 matching 11 bases. The CDR3 covers 17 residues. The trim removed 2 bases at V and 2 bases at J, leaving 7 bases unmatched. Germline V lookup: CDR1 SEHNR, CDR2 FQNEAQ (reference sequence). The CDR3 reads CASSLSGQGVKNYGYTF. The CDR3 DNA sequence: TGTGCCAGCAGCTTATCGGGACAGGGGGTAAAAAACTATGGCTACACCTTC.

The rearrangement links TRBV3-1 (or the pseudogene TRBV3-2) to TRBJ1-2; D might be TRBD1 (5 bases). The germline V gene has CDR1 LGHDT and CDR2 YNNKEL (reference sequence). V shed 5 bases and J shed 7 bases, with 11 bases lying between them. This CDR3 has 12 residues. CDR3 loop: CASSSLGVGYTF. The CDR3 nucleotides read TGTGCCAGCAGCTCGTTAGGGGTTGGCTACACCTTC.

The chain is built from TRBV7-2 and TRBJ2-1, with 7 bases that match TRBD1. Germline V gene data show CDR1 as SGHTA and CDR2 as FQGNSA. J gave up 9 bases and V 4 bases, and 12 bases lay outside the gene matches. The CDR3 is 15 residues long. The CDR3 loop reads CASSSPRAPGGEQFF. DNA for the CDR3: TGTGCCAGCAGCTCCCCCAGAGCGCCAGGGGGTGAGCAGTTCTTC.

The rearrangement joins TRBV4-3 to TRBJ2-2; 11 nucleotides line up with TRBD1. Trimming took 2 bases from V and 7 from J; bases not matched to a gene: 12. This CDR3 spans 18 amino acids. Germline V gene sequence: CDR1 LGHNA, CDR2 YSLEER. CDR3 in DNA: TGCGCCAGCAGCCAACATTTACAGGGACAGGGGGATGTCGGGGAGCTGTTTTTT. Its translation: CASSQHLQGQGDVGELFF.

The rearrangement links TRBV18 to TRBJ2-7, with 8 bases matching TRBD1. The CDR3 loop spans 14 amino acids. J lost 3 bases, V lost 4 bases, and 5 bases had no gene match. Germline-derived CDR1 and CDR2 are KGHSH and LQKENI. CDR3 in amino acids: CASSQTGGRYEQYF. The CDR3, as DNA: TGTGCCAGCTCACAAACAGGGGGGCGCTACGAGCAGTACTTC. Supplemented by reference TRBV18 and TRBJ2-7, the full variable domain reads NAGVMQNPRHLVRRRGQEARLRCSPMKGHSHVYWYRQLPEEGLKFMVYLQKENIIDESGMPKERFSAEFPKEGPSILRIQQVVRGDSAAYFCASSQTGGRYEQYFGPGTRLTVT.